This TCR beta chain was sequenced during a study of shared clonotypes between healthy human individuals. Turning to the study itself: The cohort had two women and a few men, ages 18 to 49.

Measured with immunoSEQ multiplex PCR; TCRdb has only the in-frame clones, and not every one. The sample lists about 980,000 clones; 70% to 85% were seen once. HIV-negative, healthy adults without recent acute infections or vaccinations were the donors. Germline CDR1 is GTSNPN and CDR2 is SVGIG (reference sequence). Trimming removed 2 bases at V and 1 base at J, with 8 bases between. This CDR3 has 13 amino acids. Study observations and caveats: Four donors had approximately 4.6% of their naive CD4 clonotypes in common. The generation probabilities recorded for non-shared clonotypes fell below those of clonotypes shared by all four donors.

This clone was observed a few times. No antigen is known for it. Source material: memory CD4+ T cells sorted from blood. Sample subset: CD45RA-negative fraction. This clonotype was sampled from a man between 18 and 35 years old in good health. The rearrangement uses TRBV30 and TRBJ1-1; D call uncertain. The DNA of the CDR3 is TGTGCCTGGAGTACCGCGGGGAACACTGAAGCTTTCTTT. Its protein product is CAWSTAGNTEAFF.